This TCR beta chain was sequenced in a study of shared clonotypes between healthy human individuals. Details on this clone: What it binds is unknown.

Findings and limits, study-wide: In having few donors, the study represented limited genetic and exposure-history diversity.

The authors distributed each subset's genomic DNA evenly over several immunoSEQ plates. Here immunoSEQ multiplex PCR was the method, and the copy in TCRdb shows in-frame clones only, minus some. This repertoire shows more than 450,000 clones, more than 65% found once; its top ten account for 10% to 15%. The receptor's source is a woman in her thirties or forties in good health. Some clones in this sample may be carry-over from other donors' samples. The sequenced sample was PBMCs.

The DNA of the CDR3 is TGTGCCACCAGCCGAGGACCAGACAGGGCAGGATATGGCTACACCTTC. It translates to CATSRGPDRAGYGYTF. The chain is built from TRBV15 and TRBJ1-2; 7 nucleotides align to TRBD1. The germline gives CDR1 LNHNV, CDR2 YYDKDF (reference sequence). J was trimmed by 5 bases and V by 5 bases; bases with no gene match: 14. The CDR3 spans 16 residues.